This T cell receptor (beta chain) was retrieved from a study of blood T cell repertoires in COVID-19. The wider study: From the United States, Italy and Spain came samples of acute and convalescent COVID-19. PBMCs, B-cell-depleted T cells, or T cells were the source of the cDNA or gDNA that made up the material.

A Seattle source enrolled patients during active infection and followed them longitudinally. Germline-derived CDR1 and CDR2 are MDHEN and SYDVKM. V lost 3 bases, J lost 6 bases, and 12 bases lay in between. This CDR3 has 14 residues. Source study methods: Estimation of nucleated cell counts was performed using reference gene primer amplification. Data came from immunoSEQ multiplex PCR; TCRdb stores just in-frame clones and leaves some out. V and J calls and clone size are given by that table; D and trimming were obtained from the DNA. Altogether about 350,000 clones are present, approximately 91% being singletons, with the ten largest covering around 7.9%.

This sequence was found in a woman in her sixties or seventies with COVID-19, enrolled during active disease. The rearrangement joins TRBV28 to TRBJ1-5; D might be TRBD1 (5 bases). Sequencing was carried out using peripheral blood. CDR3 amino acids: CASSLGGGAQPQHF. CDR3 nucleotides: TGTGCCAGCAGTTTGGGTGGTGGGGCTCAGCCCCAGCATTTT.